This TCR beta chain was sequenced in a study of CD8 T cells in Susac syndrome. RNA was extracted with the RNeasy kit, and a quantity of 0.5 to 1 ug was reverse transcribed using random hexamers. TCRdb reprocessed the immunoSEQ multiplex PCR reads with MiXCR, giving one entry per CDR3 protein. The repertoire has roughly 76,000 distinct CDR3 sequences, approximately 94% of them found once; the top ten carry about 0.41%. Germline-derived CDR1 and CDR2 are LGHNA and YNFKEQ. The CDR3 is 15 amino acids. Trimming removed 3 bases at V and 3 bases at J, with 14 bases between. The sequencing sample was made of CD8+ T cells from PBMCs. The TCR originated in a human donor with Susac syndrome. This chain joins TRBV4-2 and TRBJ1-2; D is perhaps TRBD1 (6 bases). The CDR3 protein is CASSHLPGGDYGYTF. The DNA for the CDR3 is TGTGCCAGCAGCCACCTCCCGGGGGGCGACTATGGCTACACCTTC.